Below, one T cell receptor beta chain is given with its context. This record comes from a study of OX40 agonist ivuxolimab in advanced cancers. CDR1 LNHDA and CDR2 SQIVND come from the germline V gene (reference sequence). The CDR3 sequence is 16 residues long. Trimming stripped 1 base from V and 1 base from J, with 11 bases between. The data were produced by immunoSEQ multiplex PCR, yet TCRdb's version contains in-frame clones alone and is incomplete. The sample includes fewer than 85,000 clones, 65% to 90% of them seen just once. Source: CD4+ or CD8+ T cells sorted from blood, taken in a trial of the OX40 agonist ivuxolimab. The TCR sequence derives from an adult with an advanced solid tumor such as melanoma, head and neck, liver or kidney cancer. This rearrangement joins TRBV19 to TRBJ2-4; a possible D gene is TRBD1 (6 bases). CDR3 sequence reads: CASSIVRGTAKNIQYF. The CDR3 DNA sequence: TGTGCCAGTAGTATAGTTAGGGGGACGGCCAAAAACATTCAGTACTTC. The variable domain in full, completed from reference TRBV19 and TRBJ2-4, reads DGGITQSPKYLFRKEGQNVTLSCEQNLNHDAMYWYRQDPGQGLRLIYYSQIVNDFQKGDIAEGYSVSREKKESFPLTVTSAQKNPTAFYLCASSIVRGTAKNIQYFGAGTRLSVL.